This TCR beta chain is drawn from a study of T cell changes during pregnancy in multiple sclerosis. Germline V gene lookup returns CDR1 SQVTM and CDR2 ANQGSEA. CDR3 length equals 13 residues. V lost 3 bases and J lost 0, with 9 bases in between. Generated by immunoSEQ multiplex PCR, the TCRdb table keeps only in-frame clones and is missing some. The data show 30,000 or so clones, nearly 90% seen once. The chain combines TRBV29-1 with TRBJ2-7; D unresolved. Sequencing was performed on CD4+ T cells from peripheral blood mononuclear cells, taken in the second trimester of pregnancy. This TCR derives from a female donor with multiple sclerosis, enrolled in a pregnancy study. The CDR3 DNA follows: TGCAGCGTTGATGACTCCCGCTCCTACGAGCAGTACTTC. This sequence encodes CSVDDSRSYEQYF.